This TCR beta chain stems from a study of response to subunit inactivated influenza vaccine (dated by TCRdb to between 2017 and 2018). Turning to the overall study: Deep quantitative profiling of the T cell receptor repertoire was used in the study to follow responses to a trivalent subunit inactivated influenza vaccine.

Findings and caveats that apply to the study as a whole: According to the authors, only a limited number of new T cells may be recruited by each seasonal influenza vaccination.

The library was generated by RT-PCR. The run used an Illumina HiSeq 2500. The public sequencing data were trimmed at Q25 with fastp and processed into clonotypes with MiXCR by TCRdb, which kept only in-frame beta chains. Entries that share a CDR3 protein sequence are merged under the most common genes and DNA. This sample holds about 780,000 distinct CDR3 sequences; about 18% were observed only once. The top ten clones comprise approximately 10% of the sample. This clonotype was found a few times. What this receptor recognizes is not known. Base qualities are missing; no much larger clone stands one base away. Based on the germline V gene, the CDR1 and CDR2 sequences are SGHRS and YFSETQ. Trimming takes 4 bases off V and 6 bases off J; junction bases not matched to a gene: 10. There are 16 amino acids in the CDR3, from cysteine to phenylalanine inclusive. This entry keeps only the CDR3 DNA: 48 bases, framed from base 1.

This receptor was obtained from a man aged 45-60 years who received an inactivated influenza vaccine. Donor details come from another sample of the same person, matched by shared clones. The V and J segments used are TRBV5-1 and TRBJ2-2; TRBD1 fits 9 bases in the junction. Specimen: PBMCs from blood, collected about 5 days after vaccination. The DNA sequence is given as TGCGCCAGCAGCACCAGGACAGGGGCGGAATCCGGGGAGCTGTTTTTT. Its coded protein is CASSTRTGAESGELFF.